The subject of this entry is one T cell receptor (beta chain). This table comes from immunoSEQ multiplex PCR, and its TCRdb copy is limited to in-frame clones, with some not included. Of some 2.1 million clones in the sample, approximately 95% were seen once. Splitting the CD4+ cells yielded a CD45RA+ naive subset and a CD45RA-negative memory subset. This CDR3 is 15 amino acids long. The V end lost 0 bases, the J end lost 0 bases, and 6 bases lay between the germline ends. The V gene's germline CDR1 is SGHTA and CDR2 FQGTGA. This specimen comes from a study of shared clonotypes between healthy human individuals.

V is TRBV7-3 and J is TRBJ2-1; D uncertain. Material: naive CD4+ T cells sorted from blood. Subset here: CD45RA+ positively selected. The TCR comes from a man aged 18 to 35 in good health. The CDR3: CASSLTPFSYNEQFF. The CDR3 DNA reads as TGTGCCAGCAGCTTAACCCCTTTCTCCTACAATGAGCAGTTCTTC.